This record looks at one T cell receptor (beta chain) sequence and its context. What antigen it recognizes has not been identified. No much larger clone is present one base from it, and per-base qualities are unavailable. The sample's time point label, decoded: baseline before first vaccination. The vaccinee samples were drawn from two UK trials, COV001 and COV002, one of which was a single-blind randomized controlled phase 2/3 trial testing AZD1222 (ChAdOx1 nCoV-19) in healthy adults. For TCRbeta chain sequencing, PBMC samples from trial participants were taken at day 0 and at day 28 after the second dose. These data originate in a study of T cell responses to AZD1222 COVID-19 vaccine (dated by TCRdb to the early 2020s). For the wider study: AZD1222 recipients given second doses at about 4 weeks or at about 12 weeks were pooled, since spike-specific TCR depth and breadth were not found to differ between the two schedules. A total of 233 trial participants underwent TCR sequencing, of whom around 200 received two doses of AZD1222 and 26 received two doses of the MenACWY control vaccine. Trial participants were enrolled by age into subgroups of 18-55, 56-69 and 70-plus years, and around 150, 28 and 57 TCR-sequenced participants, respectively, were included in these subgroups.

The CDR3 regions of human TCRbeta chains were analyzed by immunosequencing. Processing in the source paper ran as follows. TCRs in the repertoires were matched against a reference library of SARS-CoV-2-specific TCRs that had been generated with the MIRA antigen-specificity platform. Breadth was defined as the fraction of unique TCRs that were SARS-CoV-2-associated. Depth was defined as the fraction of total T cells that were SARS-CoV-2-associated. Using the MIRA data, each spike-specific TCR was mapped to the spike region that the TCR reacts to and placed in a CD4 or CD8 class. Log10-transformed breadth and depth values were compared by one-way ANOVA with Sidak's multiple comparisons tests. TCRdb retrieved this table from immuneACCESS and kept in-frame rearrangements only. Not all clones are present; in checked studies, unresolved V genes account for under half, and no reason is known for the remainder. For V, J and clone size, that table is used; D and trimming come from the DNA. The sample table records about 130,000 clones; approximately 88% of these occur just once. 5% to 6% of the sample rests with the top ten.

There are 14 amino acids in the CDR3, from cysteine to phenylalanine inclusive. Here the CDR3 DNA is all that survives: 42 bases in frame from base 1. The CDR1 and CDR2 encoded by the germline V gene are SGHTA and FQGNSA. V gives up 1 base and J gives up 2 bases, and the segment between their germline ends measures 8 bases. Results the study describes overall, beyond this receptor: Epitopes outside the regions mutated in the B.1.351 and B.1.1.7 variants were reportedly recognized by nearly half of the unique spike-specific TCRs. Because no samples from the day 14 peak response were available, repertoires could be characterized only after the peak T cell response. Participants were mostly white British and included more females than males, and it was suggested by the authors that clonal diversity may have been underestimated. Conclusions about previously exposed vaccinees are limited because only six or seven AZD1222 recipients were SARS-CoV-2 seropositive at baseline. Spike-specific TCR breadth and depth rose significantly after two AZD1222 doses compared with day 0 and with MenACWY recipients. The 56-69-year group was small, and its depth increase did not reach significance, likely because of low power. Vaccine-associated CD4 TCRs spanned the whole spike protein, with dominant responses in regions 160-218 and 743-854.

The source was peripheral blood, collected on day 0 of AZD1222 vaccination. The sequence was obtained from an adult in good health. The V gene is TRBV7-2 and the J gene is TRBJ1-2; confidence is insufficient to name the D gene. CDR3 protein: CASSLEESNYGYTF. The sequence in DNA is TGTGCCAGCAGCTTAGAAGAGTCCAACTATGGCTACACCTTC. The reference TRBV7-2 and TRBJ1-2 proteins fill in what lies around the CDR3, so the full variable domain reads GAGVSQSPSNKVTEKGKDVELRCDPISGHTALYWYRQSLGQGLEFLIYFQGNSAPDKSGLPSDRFSAERTGGSVSTLTIQRTQQEDSAVYLCASSLEESNYGYTFGSGTRLTVV.